The 28 T cell receptor beta chains below come from one sample, sequenced in a study of T-cell memory formation after mild COVID-19. Each CDR3 protein gets one entry after TCRdb re-called the 5' RACE reads with MiXCR. Counted here are roughly 600,000 distinct CDR3 sequences, roughly 18% occurring once; the ten biggest clones make up 9.5% to 15%. Sequencing was performed on PBMCs or a T cell subset sorted from them (not recorded which). The origin of the receptors is an adult woman who had mild COVID-19 (a few samples of this study predate the infection). Cell type and time point are not known.

This rearrangement joins TRBV7-2 to TRBJ2-1; weak D call: TRBD1 (5 bases). Germline assignment: CDR1 SGHTA and CDR2 FQGNSA. The CDR3 has 15 residues. The V gene lost 5 bases and the J gene lost 0 bases, with 11 bases spanning the gap. This CDR3 reads CASSPLGVSYNEQFF. As DNA, the CDR3 is TGTGCCAGCAGCCCATTAGGGGTCTCCTACAATGAGCAGTTCTTC.

At least ten counts were recorded for this clonotype. The rearrangement uses TRBV7-2 and TRBJ2-3; D is possibly TRBD1 or TRBD2 (5 bases each). The length of the CDR3 is 14 residues. Germline V gene data show CDR1 as SGHTA and CDR2 as FQGNSA. Trimming removed 5 bases from V and 4 bases from J, with 13 bases in between. The CDR3 here is CASSATGGSDTQYF. The DNA for the CDR3 is TGTGCCAGCAGCGCTACTGGGGGTTCAGATACGCAGTATTTT.

Written as DNA, the CDR3 is TGTGCCAGCAGTTACCGGTACAGGGAGGGCTACGAGCAGTACTTC. This translates into CASSYRYREGYEQYF. This sequence joins TRBV6-2 or TRBV6-3 and TRBJ2-7; D possibly corresponds to TRBD2 (7 bases). This CDR3 is built from 15 residues. Germline CDR1 MNHEY, CDR2 SVGEGT. V was shortened by 2 bases and J by 3 bases, with 14 bases between the two germline ends.

This chain links TRBV11-2 with TRBJ2-2; a possible D gene is TRBD1 (5 bases). Germline V gene data show CDR1 as SGHAT and CDR2 as FQNNGV. The CDR3 covers 17 residues. Trimming cost V 2 bases and J 0 bases, with 13 bases left between them. DNA for the CDR3: TGTGCCAGCAGCTTAAAACAGGCCGGCGCGAACACCGGGGAGCTGTTTTTT. Translating it yields CASSLKQAGANTGELFF.

This clonotype was found a few times. The chain links TRBV19 to TRBJ1-6; tentatively, D is TRBD1 (5 bases). The CDR3 covers 15 residues. The V end lost 3 bases, the J end lost 7 bases, and 13 bases lay between the germline ends. Looked up from germline, CDR1 is LNHDA and CDR2 is SQIVND (reference sequence). CDR3 in DNA: TGTGCCAGTAGTATGGGGGAGACAGCAAATTCACCCCTCCACTTT. It codes for CASSMGETANSPLHF.

The chain is built from TRBV12-3 or TRBV12-4 and TRBJ2-3, with 12 bases matching TRBD2. There are 16 residues in the CDR3. V was clipped by 6 bases and J by 4 bases; unmatched bases: 8. The CDR3 sequence: CASSLRLAGVADTQYF. In DNA, the CDR3 is TGTGCCAGCAGCCTTAGACTAGCGGGGGTAGCAGATACGCAGTATTTT.

This rearrangement joins TRBV24-1 to TRBJ2-2; 10 positions agree with TRBD2. This CDR3 has 14 amino acids. Germline V gene sequence: CDR1 KGHDR, CDR2 SFDVKD. Trimming removed 5 bases from V and 5 bases from J; junction bases left unmatched: 1. The CDR3, as DNA: TGTGCCACCAGTGTAGCGGGAGGTACCGGGGAGCTGTTTTTT. Encoded protein: CATSVAGGTGELFF.

This clonotype came up a few times. The chain has TRBV7-9 and TRBJ2-5; TRBD1 agrees at 9 bases. V shed 5 bases, J shed 5 bases, and the junction held 9 bases outside the gene matches. Per germline, CDR1 SEHNR and CDR2 FQNEAQ (reference sequence). The CDR3 runs 15 residues. Written as DNA, the CDR3 is TGTGCCAGCAGCCCCCTTGGACAGGGGAGGGAGACCCAGTACTTC. Translation gives CASSPLGQGRETQYF.

This clonotype was seen more than once but under ten times. The chain has TRBV10-3 and TRBJ1-2; D unclear. This CDR3 spans 12 amino acids. Deletions cut 5 bases from V and 4 bases from J, with 8 bases between. Looked up from germline, CDR1 is ENHRY and CDR2 is SYGVKD. The CDR3 spells CAISQDFYGYTF. CDR3 bases: TGTGCCATCAGTCAAGACTTCTATGGCTACACCTTC.

This chain connects TRBV7-9 to TRBJ2-5, with 12 bases fitting TRBD2. V lost 2 bases to trimming and J lost 2 bases; unmatched junction nucleotides: 9. The CDR3 contains 18 residues. Looked up from germline, CDR1 is SEHNR and CDR2 is FQNEAQ (reference sequence). CDR3 region: CASSLPLAGGSEQETQYF. The CDR3, as DNA: TGTGCCAGCAGCTTACCCCTAGCGGGAGGGTCCGAACAAGAGACCCAGTACTTC.

The V gene is TRBV7-2, the J gene TRBJ2-5; D not certain. Germline V CDR1 and CDR2: SGHTA, FQGNSA. The ends were cut back, 3 bases at V and 5 bases at J, with 10 bases in the middle. CDR3 size: 13 residues. The CDR3 bases are TGTGCCAGCAGCTTCCGAACAGTGGAGACCCAGTACTTC. Residues: CASSFRTVETQYF.

V and J are TRBV9 and TRBJ2-2; perhaps TRBD1 as D (6 bases). The CDR3 spans 17 residues. Per germline, CDR1 SGDLS and CDR2 YYNGEE. V gave up 0 bases and J gave up 2 bases, with 14 bases separating them. CDR3 protein: CASSVEVQGPNTGELFF. DNA for the CDR3: TGTGCCAGCAGCGTAGAGGTGCAGGGGCCCAACACCGGGGAGCTGTTTTTT.

There are a few counts of this clonotype. This chain connects TRBV24-1 to TRBJ2-1; 9 bases line up with TRBD2. Germline CDR1 and CDR2: KGHDR and SFDVKD. J lost 0 bases, V lost 2 bases, and 16 bases had no gene match. This CDR3 has 21 amino acids. Written as DNA, the CDR3 is TGTGCCACCAGTGATTCCCCAGGGTTGAGCGGGGGGTGGAGCTCCTACAATGAGCAGTTCTTC. Protein: CATSDSPGLSGGWSSYNEQFF.

The gene calls are TRBV12-3 or TRBV12-4 and TRBJ2-2; D is possibly TRBD2 (6 bases). This CDR3 contains 16 residues. The V end lost 3 bases, the J end lost 5 bases, and 16 bases lay between the germline ends. The CDR3 DNA follows: TGTGCCAGCAGTTTCCCCATGCGGACTATGACCGGGGAGCTGTTTTTT. This codes for CASSFPMRTMTGELFF.

The chain joins TRBV7-8 to TRBJ1-5, with TRBD1 matching 10 bases. The CDR3 covers 16 residues. Trimming removed 5 bases from V and 7 bases from J; junction bases left unmatched: 11. Germline CDR1 is SGHVS and CDR2 is FQNEAQ. CDR3 in DNA: TGTGCCAGCAGCCATCCTCAGGGACAGGGGCGCCAGCCCCAGCATTTT. It encodes CASSHPQGQGRQPQHF.

The chain joins TRBV7-2 to TRBJ2-2, with 8 bases fitting TRBD2. V lost 4 bases, J lost 5 bases, and 9 bases stayed unmatched. Germline V gene sequence: CDR1 SGHTA, CDR2 FQGNSA. The CDR3 is 16 residues long. This chain's CDR3 is CASSSPGGVRTGELFF. CDR3 nucleotides: TGTGCCAGCAGCTCCCCCGGGGGGGTTAGGACCGGGGAGCTGTTTTTT. Filled out from reference TRBV7-2 and TRBJ2-2, the complete variable domain reads GAGVSQSPSNKVTEKGKDVELRCDPISGHTALYWYRQSLGQGLEFLIYFQGNSAPDKSGLPSDRFSAERTGGSVSTLTIQRTQQEDSAVYLCASSSPGGVRTGELFFGEGSRLTVL.

This clonotype has only a few counts. J is TRBJ2-4 and V is TRBV20-1, with D tentatively TRBD1 or TRBD2 (5 bases each). The CDR3 sequence is 16 residues long. Germline values: CDR1 DFQATT, CDR2 SNEGSKA (reference sequence). The V gene lost 1 base and the J gene lost 0 bases, with 13 bases spanning the gap. The CDR3 sequence is CSARGPNGAAKNIQYF. CDR3 nucleotides: TGCAGTGCTAGAGGTCCCAACGGGGCAGCCAAAAACATTCAGTACTTC.

This clonotype was observed a handful of times. The J gene is TRBJ1-5, the V gene TRBV25-1; 8 positions match TRBD1. Germline V gives CDR1 MGHDK, CDR2 SYGVNS. There are 19 residues in the CDR3. V shed 2 bases and J 2 bases; nucleotides not matched to a gene: 14. This CDR3 reads CASSEGGNTGGLGNQPQHF. DNA for the CDR3: TGTGCCAGCAGTGAAGGAGGAAATACAGGGGGATTGGGCAATCAGCCCCAGCATTTT.

The sample holds many counts of this clonotype. The genes are TRBV5-1 and TRBJ2-7, with D perhaps TRBD1 (6 bases). The V end lost 0 bases, the J end lost 3 bases, and 10 bases lay between the germline ends. Germline values: CDR1 SGHRS, CDR2 YFSETQ. This CDR3 contains 14 residues. In DNA form, the CDR3 reads TGCGCCAGCAGCTTGGGACAGGAAATCTACGAGCAGTACTTC. Protein product: CASSLGQEIYEQYF. Using reference TRBV5-1 and TRBJ2-7 for the parts outside the CDR3, the full variable domain is KAGVTQTPRYLIKTRGQQVTLSCSPISGHRSVSWYQQTPGQGLQFLFEYFSETQRNKGNFPGRFSGRQFSNSRSEMNVSTLELGDSALYLCASSLGQEIYEQYFGPGTRLTVT.

The chain recombines TRBV12-3 or TRBV12-4 with TRBJ1-1; possibly TRBD1 for D (5 bases). The germline V and J ends were trimmed by 6 bases and 10 bases, with 21 bases remaining between them. The CDR3 spans 14 residues. The CDR3, as DNA: TGTGCCAGCAGCACCCGGGGCCCGATGGTGGGAGCTTTCTTT. Translated: CASSTRGPMVGAFF.

V and J are TRBV20-1 and TRBJ2-6; D uncertain. This CDR3 has 13 amino acids. In germline, CDR1 is DFQATT, CDR2 SNEGSKA (reference sequence). V was pared by 6 bases and J by 2 bases, with 8 bases between. As DNA, the CDR3 is TGCAGTGCCGCGTCTGCTGGGGCCAACGTCCTGACTTTC. Translating it yields CSAASAGANVLTF.

This clonotype came up a few times. CDR3 sequence: CASSQGGQGAEPQHF. In DNA, the CDR3 is TGCGCCAGCAGCCAAGGGGGACAGGGTGCTGAGCCCCAGCATTTT. The genes are TRBV4-3 and TRBJ1-5, with 9 positions matching TRBD1. The germline V gene encodes CDR1 LGHNA and CDR2 YSLEER. There are 15 residues in the CDR3. V was pared by 1 base and J by 8 bases, with 6 bases of the junction left unmatched.

This chain connects TRBV30 to TRBJ1-3; possible D gene TRBD1, 5 bases. The CDR3 sequence is 15 residues long. V lost 2 bases and J lost 0, with 11 bases in between. Germline assignment: CDR1 GTSNPN and CDR2 SVGIG (reference sequence). The CDR3, as DNA: TGTGCCTGGAGTTTCGGGGGTTTCTCTGGAAACACCATATATTTT. Amino acids: CAWSFGGFSGNTIYF.

This clonotype was picked up a small number of times. This chain links TRBV6-5 with TRBJ2-7, with D unclear. Germline values: CDR1 MNHEY, CDR2 SVGAGI. The CDR3 sequence is 15 residues long. Trimming shortened V by 0 bases and J by 2 bases, and 11 bases separated the two germline ends. The CDR3 sequence is CASSYSVAGAYEQYF. Written as DNA, the CDR3 is TGTGCCAGCAGTTACTCGGTCGCTGGGGCCTACGAGCAGTACTTC.

The V call is TRBV20-1, the J call TRBJ2-1; D possibly corresponds to TRBD2 (5 bases). Germline values: CDR1 DFQATT, CDR2 SNEGSKA (reference sequence). The CDR3 sequence is 13 residues long. The germline V and J ends were trimmed by 3 bases and 9 bases, with 15 bases remaining between them. The CDR3 protein is CSARDFPHTEQFF. CDR3 DNA sequence: TGCAGTGCTAGGGACTTTCCCCACACTGAGCAGTTCTTC.

CDR3 protein: CSARALRPGNTIYF. The CDR3 nucleotides read TGCAGTGCTAGGGCACTTAGGCCGGGAAACACCATATATTTT. The chain is built from TRBV20-1 and TRBJ1-3; D gene uncertain. V lost 3 bases, J lost 4 bases, and 13 bases lay in between. CDR3 length: 14 amino acids. Germline assignment: CDR1 DFQATT and CDR2 SNEGSKA (reference sequence).

V and J are TRBV7-9 and TRBJ2-1, with a tentative D call TRBD2 (5 bases). V shed 5 bases and J shed 8 bases, with 22 bases lying between them. This CDR3 is 16 amino acids long. Germline values: CDR1 SEHNR, CDR2 FQNEAQ (reference sequence). The CDR3 reads CASSHRRSGPGDEQFF. CDR3 nucleotides: TGTGCCAGCAGCCACCGTAGGAGCGGCCCCGGGGATGAGCAGTTCTTC.

The chain carries TRBV19 and TRBJ1-2; D is unclear. The CDR3 loop spans 13 amino acids. V lost 1 base and J 2 bases, leaving 5 bases between the germline ends. CDR1 is LNHDA, CDR2 SQIVND, per germline (reference sequence). The CDR3 nucleotides are TGTGCCAGTAGTATAGTCAGAAACTATGGCTACACCTTC. Translation gives CASSIVRNYGYTF.